This T cell receptor (beta chain) originates from a study of molecular identifiers for immune sequencing clone quantification. This clonotype was seen only a few times. Libraries from naive CD8 cells were generated from about 20,000 to 1,000,000 sorted cells (with 10%, 30% or 50% RNA). Using its own MiXCR run on the PCR reads, TCRdb lists one record per CDR3 protein. The repertoire holds more than 70,000 distinct CDR3 sequences, with 21% as singletons. The sequence came from a human donor in good health. Some libraries in this study had Jurkat cell RNA spiked in. The sample consisted of naive CD8+ T cells from blood, with Jurkat cell RNA spiked in. Documented subset: FACS-sorted CD8+CD4-CCR7+CD45RA+ naive T cells.

The CDR3 bases are TGTGCCAGCAGTTTCTTTCGGGGCCCCGGGGAGCTGTTTTTT. It specifies CASSFFRGPGELFF. The chain couples TRBV27 to TRBJ2-2, with D perhaps being TRBD1 or TRBD2 (5 bases each). In germline, CDR1 is MNHEY, CDR2 SMNVEV (reference sequence). V was pared by 3 bases and J by 6 bases, with 11 bases between. This CDR3 is 14 amino acids long.